The 32 T cell receptor beta chains below were found in one sample sequenced in a study of long-term antiretroviral therapy in people with HIV. At the survey level, the v3.0 immunoSEQ assay was run. TCRdb's copy holds only in-frame clones and misses some; the assay was immunoSEQ multiplex PCR. The sample holds tens of thousands of clones, more than 80% seen once. Sequenced here: unsorted PBMCs, sampled 0.3 years after starting antiretroviral therapy. Receptors originate from a middle-aged man with HIV.

The chain recombines TRBV5-6 with TRBJ2-5; D gene unclear. V gave up 4 bases and J gave up 9 bases, with 16 bases separating them. The CDR3 is made up of 13 amino acids. In germline, CDR1 is SGHDT, CDR2 YYEEEE. CDR3 in DNA: TGTGCCAGCAGCCCCCGAGAACCCTTTGCCCAGTACTTC. Translation: CASSPREPFAQYF.

The chain joins TRBV7-9 to TRBJ1-2; D uncertain. CDR1 is SEHNR and CDR2 is FQNEAQ in the germline V gene (reference sequence). Trimming shortened V by 1 base and J by 5 bases, and 8 bases separated the two germline ends. CDR3 length: 13 residues. The CDR3 coding sequence is TGTGCCAGCAGCTTAGGAAAGGGATATGGCTACACCTTC. Its protein product is CASSLGKGYGYTF.

This clone was counted a few times. The CDR3, as DNA: TGCGCCAGCAGCCAAGCGGGACAGGGGGCAGGTGAGCAGTACTTC. Its protein is CASSQAGQGAGEQYF. The V gene is TRBV4-1, the J gene TRBJ2-7; 12 bases line up with TRBD1. The germline gives CDR1 MGHRA, CDR2 YSYEKL. With V trimmed by 1 base and J by 7 bases, 5 bases remained unmatched. CDR3 length: 15 residues.

The rearrangement links TRBV15 to TRBJ2-7; D is uncertain. CDR1 and CDR2 (germline): LNHNV, YYDKDF (reference sequence). CDR3 length equals 12 residues. The germline V and J ends were trimmed by 0 bases and 4 bases, with 4 bases remaining between them. The CDR3 protein is CATSRDFYEQYF. CDR3 coding DNA: TGTGCCACCAGCAGAGATTTTTACGAGCAGTACTTC. Variable domain in full (rest from reference TRBV15 and TRBJ2-7): DAMVIQNPRYQVTQFGKPVTLSCSQTLNHNVMYWYQQKSSQAPKLLFHYYDKDFNNEADTPDNFQSRRPNTSFCFLDIRSPGLGDTAMYLCATSRDFYEQYFGPGTRLTVT.

V and J are TRBV9 and TRBJ2-7; unclear D gene. The CDR3 contains 13 residues. Germline V gene sequence: CDR1 SGDLS, CDR2 YYNGEE. V was cut by 4 bases and J by 2 bases, with 10 bases left in between. CDR3 in amino acids: CASSPSHAYEQYF. The CDR3 DNA reads as TGTGCCAGCAGCCCATCCCACGCCTACGAGCAGTACTTC.

This clone appeared a single time. Here the CDR3 DNA reads TGTGCCAGCAGTGATCGGCTAGCGGCGTCCAAGACCCAGTACTTC. This translates into CASSDRLAASKTQYF. This chain uses TRBV2 with TRBJ2-5, with 7 nucleotides matching TRBD2. The CDR3 has 15 amino acids. Trimming removed 3 bases from V and 6 bases from J; junction bases left unmatched: 10. CDR1 is SNHLY, CDR2 FYNNEI, per germline.

The V call is TRBV29-1, the J call TRBJ2-4, with 13 bases aligning to TRBD2. CDR1 SQVTM and CDR2 ANQGSEA come from the germline V gene. V lost 4 bases to trimming and J lost 0 bases; unmatched junction nucleotides: 9. The CDR3 sequence is 18 residues long. DNA for the CDR3: TGCAGCGTTGCAGGGGAAGGGACTAGCGGGATAGCCAAAAACATTCAGTACTTC. The encoded protein is CSVAGEGTSGIAKNIQYF.

In this sample, this clone turned up once. The J gene is TRBJ2-1, the V gene TRBV5-1; D possibly corresponds to TRBD1 (5 bases). V lost 0 bases and J 5 bases, leaving 9 bases between the germline ends. Germline V lookup: CDR1 SGHRS, CDR2 YFSETQ. The CDR3 is 14 amino acids. This chain's CDR3 is CASSLGTQDNEQFF. The CDR3 DNA follows: TGCGCCAGCAGCTTGGGGACACAAGACAATGAGCAGTTCTTC.

This clone appeared a few times. J is TRBJ1-2 and V is TRBV28; 9 bases fit TRBD1. The trim removed 3 bases at V and 4 bases at J, leaving 15 bases unmatched. Germline CDR1 reads MDHEN; CDR2 reads SYDVKM. The CDR3 has 18 amino acids. CDR3: CASSLPDAGTGSRYGYTF. The CDR3 DNA reads as TGTGCCAGCAGTTTGCCCGATGCCGGGACAGGGTCTCGCTATGGCTACACCTTC.

The CDR3 nucleotides read TGTGCCAGCAGCTTAGCGACTAGCGGGGGGCCGGGGGGAACCCAGTACTTC. Protein sequence: CASSLATSGGPGGTQYF. V usage is TRBV7-2 and J usage is TRBJ2-5; 13 bases are shared with TRBD2. The CDR3 contains 17 residues. With 0 bases clipped from V and 8 bases from J, the junction kept 9 bases outside the gene matches. Germline V lookup: CDR1 SGHTA, CDR2 FQGNSA.

The chain has TRBV6-6 and TRBJ2-5; D possibly corresponds to TRBD2 (5 bases). Trimming pared 2 bases from V and 5 bases from J, leaving 12 bases between. This CDR3 spans 14 amino acids. The germline CDR1 and CDR2 sequences are MNHNY and SVGAGI (reference sequence). The CDR3 DNA is TGTGCCAGCAGTTACGGAGGTTATGAGGAGACCCAGTACTTC. Translated, it gives CASSYGGYEETQYF.

The chain links TRBV2 to TRBJ2-3; TRBD2 might be the D (5 bases). CDR1 and CDR2 from the germline V gene are SNHLY and FYNNEI. CDR3 length: 12 amino acids. V shed 7 bases and J shed 6 bases, with 11 bases lying between them. CDR3 DNA sequence: TGTGCCAGCACCATCCAGCGGGATACGCAGTATTTT. It yields the protein CASTIQRDTQYF.

The V call is TRBV9, the J call TRBJ2-3; TRBD1 is a possible D gene (6 bases). The CDR3 is 13 amino acids. From germline, CDR1 is SGDLS and CDR2 YYNGEE. V lost 4 bases to trimming and J lost 3 bases, with 9 bases between them. In DNA, the CDR3 is TGTGCCAGCAGCTTTACAGGGACAGATACGCAGTATTTT. This translates into CASSFTGTDTQYF.

The rearrangement uses TRBV29-1 and TRBJ2-3; D remains ambiguous. From germline, CDR1 is SQVTM and CDR2 ANQGSEA. The V gene lost 4 bases and the J gene lost 2 bases, with 7 bases spanning the gap. The CDR3 runs to 12 residues. The CDR3 sequence: CSVGLPTDTQYF. The CDR3 nucleotides read TGCAGCGTTGGTCTCCCCACAGATACGCAGTATTTT.

The chain employs TRBV25-1 and TRBJ2-1, with 8 positions matching TRBD1. V lost 2 bases to trimming and J lost 2 bases; unmatched junction nucleotides: 5. In germline, CDR1 is MGHDK, CDR2 SYGVNS. This CDR3 has 16 residues. For the CDR3, the DNA is TGTGCCAGCAGTGAACGGGGACAGGATACCTACAATGAGCAGTTCTTC. Translation gives CASSERGQDTYNEQFF.

This clone was seen only a few times. The rearrangement joins TRBV4-2 to TRBJ2-1; TRBD2 aligns across 7 bases. With 4 bases clipped from V and 8 bases from J, the junction kept 5 bases outside the gene matches. This CDR3 contains 13 residues. Germline lookup yields CDR1 LGHNA and CDR2 YNFKEQ. The CDR3 DNA is TGTGCCAGCAGCCGAGAAGGGAGGGATGAGCAGTTCTTC. It codes for CASSREGRDEQFF.

This clone was picked up a small number of times. The V and J genes are TRBV6-6 and TRBJ2-7; 8 bases agree with TRBD1. J was trimmed by 3 bases and V by 6 bases; bases with no gene match: 10. Germline CDR1 and CDR2: MNHNY and SVGAGI (reference sequence). The CDR3 has 15 amino acids. The CDR3 region has the DNA TGTGCCAGCAGGCTAACAGGGGGTAGAGGCTACGAGCAGTACTTC. It codes for CASRLTGGRGYEQYF.

The chain combines TRBV5-6 with TRBJ2-4; D gene ambiguous. Trimming cost V 2 bases and J 3 bases, with 15 bases left between them. Germline lookup yields CDR1 SGHDT and CDR2 YYEEEE. The CDR3 is 16 amino acids. The chain's CDR3 is CASSFQAAMGKNIQYF. The DNA for the CDR3 is TGTGCCAGCAGCTTTCAGGCAGCCATGGGCAAAAACATTCAGTACTTC.

V is TRBV9 and J is TRBJ2-1, with 11 bases identical to TRBD1. The ends lost 1 base at V and 9 bases at J; junction bases unmatched: 9. This CDR3 is 16 amino acids long. CDR1 is SGDLS, CDR2 YYNGEE, per germline. The CDR3 region is CASSVTGTGGVGEQFF. CDR3 coding DNA: TGTGCCAGCAGCGTAACCGGGACAGGGGGAGTAGGTGAGCAGTTCTTC.

The chain links TRBV27 to TRBJ2-1; no firm D call. The V and J ends lost 4 bases and 0 bases respectively, with 10 bases between them. The CDR3 contains 15 residues. Germline V gene data show CDR1 as MNHEY and CDR2 as SMNVEV (reference sequence). As DNA, the CDR3 is TGTGCCAGCAGTTCCAGACCCAGCTCCTACAATGAGCAGTTCTTC. Translated, it gives CASSSRPSSYNEQFF.

J is TRBJ1-4 and V is TRBV5-1, with D possibly TRBD1 on 5 matching bases. Germline V gene sequence: CDR1 SGHRS, CDR2 YFSETQ. CDR3 size: 15 residues. Trimming took off 3 bases at V and 2 bases at J, with 11 bases between the two ends. CDR3 coding DNA: TGCGCCAGCAGCTCCGACAGTACGACTAATGAAAAACTGTTTTTT. Translating it yields CASSSDSTTNEKLFF.

The rearrangement links TRBV4-2 to TRBJ2-3; D remains ambiguous. V was shortened by 0 bases and J by 6 bases, with 7 bases between the two germline ends. This CDR3 is built from 13 residues. The V gene's germline CDR1 is LGHNA and CDR2 YNFKEQ. Here the CDR3 DNA reads TGTGCCAGCAGCCAAGATGAGGTGGATACGCAGTATTTT. As protein: CASSQDEVDTQYF.

The genes are TRBV5-5 and TRBJ2-7; TRBD2 agrees at 8 bases. The CDR3 spans 15 residues. The J segment lost 1 base and the V segment lost 0 bases, leaving 3 bases of the junction unmatched. Germline CDR1 is SGHKS and CDR2 is YYEKEE (reference sequence). CDR3 sequence reads: CASSLGLALSYEQYF. The CDR3 DNA reads TGTGCCAGCAGCTTGGGACTAGCGCTTTCCTACGAGCAGTACTTC.

This clone was seen only once. The chain carries TRBV9 and TRBJ1-5; TRBD1 might be the D (5 bases). Germline loops: CDR1 SGDLS, CDR2 YYNGEE. The CDR3 is made up of 14 amino acids. Trimming removed 3 bases at V and 2 bases at J, with 9 bases between. Here the CDR3 reads CASSGGLGNQPQHF. The CDR3 DNA follows: TGTGCCAGCAGCGGGGGACTGGGCAATCAGCCCCAGCATTTT.

This clone is a singleton in its sample. CDR3 sequence (DNA): TGTGCCAGCAACTTTCTCGGGAGGGCGGGGAATGAGCAGTTCTTC. As protein: CASNFLGRAGNEQFF. The chain links TRBV28 to TRBJ2-1, with TRBD2 matching 8 bases. The CDR3 is 15 residues long. Germline CDR1 and CDR2: MDHEN and SYDVKM. The trim removed 7 bases at V and 7 bases at J, leaving 12 bases unmatched.

The rearrangement links TRBV28 to TRBJ1-2; 7 bases fit TRBD1. CDR3 length: 14 residues. Germline assignment: CDR1 MDHEN and CDR2 SYDVKM. V was clipped by 6 bases and J by 3 bases; unmatched bases: 7. CDR3 coding DNA: TGTGCCAGCAGAGACAAGAGGGGGCACTATGGCTACACCTTC. Translating it yields CASRDKRGHYGYTF.

The chain has TRBV10-1 and TRBJ2-7; 11 positions agree with TRBD2. The CDR3 loop spans 14 amino acids. V dropped 2 bases and J dropped 7; count of bases not matched to a gene: 4. Germline V gene data show CDR1 as WNHNN and CDR2 as SYGVQD (reference sequence). The CDR3 protein is CASSETSGSSEQYF. The CDR3 DNA reads as TGCGCCAGCAGTGAGACTAGCGGGAGTAGTGAGCAGTACTTC.

This clone was seen only once. The rearrangement joins TRBV18 to TRBJ2-5; D possibly corresponds to TRBD1 (5 bases). Between the trimmed V and J ends, which lost 2 bases and 5 bases, there was a span of 12 bases. Germline V gene data show CDR1 as KGHSH and CDR2 as LQKENI. This CDR3 region has 14 residues. Here the CDR3 DNA reads TGTGCCAGCTCACCAATCACGACAGATGAGACCCAGTACTTC. Translation gives CASSPITTDETQYF. The full variable domain, completed using reference TRBV18 and TRBJ2-5, is NAGVMQNPRHLVRRRGQEARLRCSPMKGHSHVYWYRQLPEEGLKFMVYLQKENIIDESGMPKERFSAEFPKEGPSILRIQQVVRGDSAAYFCASSPITTDETQYFGPGTRLLVL.

The V call is TRBV4-1, the J call TRBJ1-1, with D unresolved. V was shortened by 1 base and J by 4 bases, with 13 bases between the two germline ends. The germline V gene encodes CDR1 MGHRA and CDR2 YSYEKL. The CDR3 has 15 residues. The CDR3: CASSQAPNWATEAFF. As DNA, the CDR3 is TGCGCCAGCAGCCAAGCCCCCAATTGGGCCACTGAAGCTTTCTTT.

The rearrangement links TRBV4-3 to TRBJ1-2; tentatively, D is TRBD1 (6 bases). The V end lost 1 base, the J end lost 3 bases, and 18 bases lay between the germline ends. Germline lookup yields CDR1 LGHNA and CDR2 YSLEER. This CDR3 comprises 17 residues. CDR3 amino acids: CASSQVPRQAAYYGYTF. The CDR3 bases are TGCGCCAGCAGCCAAGTCCCCCGACAGGCCGCTTACTATGGCTACACCTTC.

This clone was observed once. The J gene is TRBJ2-1, the V gene TRBV5-1, with 13 bases matching TRBD2. The CDR3 loop spans 16 amino acids. Trimming removed 2 bases from V and 7 bases from J; junction bases left unmatched: 6. CDR1 SGHRS and CDR2 YFSETQ come from the germline V gene. CDR3: CASSFGLAGVGNEQFF. As DNA, the CDR3 is TGCGCCAGCAGCTTCGGACTAGCGGGAGTCGGGAATGAGCAGTTCTTC.

The chain combines TRBV2 with TRBJ2-5; 10 bases align to TRBD1. J was trimmed by 7 bases and V by 6 bases; bases with no gene match: 11. From germline, CDR1 is SNHLY and CDR2 FYNNEI. This CDR3 region has 15 residues. CDR3 loop: CASSTEGQGYWTQYF. The CDR3 nucleotides are TGTGCCAGCAGCACTGAGGGACAGGGGTATTGGACCCAGTACTTC. Using reference TRBV2 and TRBJ2-5 for the parts outside the CDR3, the full variable domain is EPEVTQTPSHQVTQMGQEVILRCVPISNHLYFYWYRQILGQKVEFLVSFYNNEISEKSEIFDDQFSVERPDGSNFTLKIRSTKLEDSAMYFCASSTEGQGYWTQYFGPGTRLLVL.